This T cell receptor beta chain came from a study of blood T cell repertoires in COVID-19 (dated by TCRdb to 2020 to 2021). Concerning the study at large: Samples from collaborators originated in the United States, Italy and Spain and spanned both the acute and convalescent phases of COVID-19. Where available, HLA class I and class II types were obtained from metadata supplied by the sample provider rather than from assay-based typing. The material from the prospective study consisted of cDNA or gDNA derived from T cells, B-cell-depleted T cells, or PBMCs. Deeply sampled blood TCRbeta repertoires from subjects exposed to, actively infected with, or recovered from COVID-19 were included in the dataset. Nearly every sample came with metadata listing a de-identified subject ID, COVID-19 status, age in years and sex. The repertoires were released in a freely available public database intended as a resource for research on the immune response to SARS-CoV-2. The samples were drawn from two sources: the first 160 participants of the ongoing ImmuneRACE study, and 1,000 to 1,500 subjects contributed by 6 global collaborators. Study-wide conclusions, independent of this receptor: The quantity of clinical and demographic metadata differed by source and by participant and was supplied without curation.

TCRbeta CDR3 regions were amplified from genomic DNA using the immunoSEQ Assay, a bias-controlled multiplex PCR. On the study's bioinformatics: The number of nucleated cells in each sample was estimated by amplification of reference gene primers within the assay. To quantify the absolute abundance of each unique TCRbeta CDR3 rearrangement, sequence reads were collapsed and filtered. Productive Simpson clonality was computed per sample as the square root of Simpson's diversity index over productive rearrangements. Drawn from immuneACCESS, this table holds only the in-frame rearrangements with V and J called that TCRdb kept. Clones are partly lost; checked studies trace under half to an unresolved V gene and leave the rest unexplained. That table supplies the V and J calls and clone size; D and trimming were determined from the DNA. This sample holds about 140,000 clones; nearly 90% were observed only once. The top ten clones comprise less than 2% of the sample.

Comment on this clone: Its target antigen remains unknown. The input lacks base qualities; no much larger clone sits a single base away.

Via the germline V gene, CDR1 is SGHDN and CDR2 FVKESK. The CDR3, cysteine through phenylalanine, is 14 amino acids long. The read is trimmed to its CDR3 DNA, 42 bases read in frame from base 1. Deletion took 4 bases off V and 2 bases off J, with a span of 10 bases between the germline ends. Each collaborating institution followed its own protocols to collect whole blood in K2EDTA tubes. For TCRbeta analysis, collaborator samples were shipped as frozen whole blood, as isolated PBMCs, or as DNA extracted from either sample type. The source of this sequence is an older man with acute or convalescent COVID-19. Sequencing used peripheral blood. Recombination linked TRBV14 to TRBJ2-3, with TRBD1 perhaps the D gene, on 7 matching bases. This receptor carries the CDR3 CASSRGTVTDTQYF. The nucleotide sequence reads as follows: TGTGCCAGCAGCCGCGGGACAGTCACAGATACGCAGTATTTT. When the CDR3 is completed using the reference TRBV14 and TRBJ2-3 genes on either side, the full variable domain is EAGVTQFPSHSVIEKGQTVTLRCDPISGHDNLYWYRRVMGKEIKFLLHFVKESKQDESGMPNNRFLAERTGGTYSTLKVQPAELEDSGVYFCASSRGTVTDTQYFGPGTRLTVL.